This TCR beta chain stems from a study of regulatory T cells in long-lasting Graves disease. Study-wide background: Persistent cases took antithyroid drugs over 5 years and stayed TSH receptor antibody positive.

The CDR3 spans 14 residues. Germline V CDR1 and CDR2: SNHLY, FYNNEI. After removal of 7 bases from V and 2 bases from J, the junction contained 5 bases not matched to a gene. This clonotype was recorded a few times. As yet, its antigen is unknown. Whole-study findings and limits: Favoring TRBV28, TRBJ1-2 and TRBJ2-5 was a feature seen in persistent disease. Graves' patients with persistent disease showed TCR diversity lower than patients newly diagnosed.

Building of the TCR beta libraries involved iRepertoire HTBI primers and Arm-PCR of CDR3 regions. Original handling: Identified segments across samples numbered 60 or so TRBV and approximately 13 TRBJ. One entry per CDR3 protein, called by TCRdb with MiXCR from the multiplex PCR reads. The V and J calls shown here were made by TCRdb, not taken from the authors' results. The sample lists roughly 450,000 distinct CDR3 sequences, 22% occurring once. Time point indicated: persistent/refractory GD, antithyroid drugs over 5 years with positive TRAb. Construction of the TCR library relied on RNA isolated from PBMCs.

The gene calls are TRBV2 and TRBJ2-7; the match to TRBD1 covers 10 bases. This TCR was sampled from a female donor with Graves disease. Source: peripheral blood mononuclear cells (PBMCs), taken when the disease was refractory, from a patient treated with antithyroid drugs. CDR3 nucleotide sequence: TGTGCCAGCACCATGGACAGGGGGGCCTACGAGCAGTACTTC. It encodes CASTMDRGAYEQYF.